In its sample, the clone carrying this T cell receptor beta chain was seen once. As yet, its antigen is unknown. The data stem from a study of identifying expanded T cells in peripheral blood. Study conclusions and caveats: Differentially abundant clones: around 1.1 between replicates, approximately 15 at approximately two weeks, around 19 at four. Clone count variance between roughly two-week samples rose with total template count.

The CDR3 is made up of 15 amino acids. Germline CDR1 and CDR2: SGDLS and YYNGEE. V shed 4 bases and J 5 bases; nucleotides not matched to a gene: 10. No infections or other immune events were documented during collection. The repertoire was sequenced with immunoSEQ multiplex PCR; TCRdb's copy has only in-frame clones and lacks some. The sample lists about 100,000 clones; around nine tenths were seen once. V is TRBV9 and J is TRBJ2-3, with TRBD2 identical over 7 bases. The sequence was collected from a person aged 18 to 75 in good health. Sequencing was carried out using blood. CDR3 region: CASSPFGGGGDTQYF. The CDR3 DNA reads TGTGCCAGCAGCCCCTTTGGGGGGGGTGGAGATACGCAGTATTTT.